The sequence of this TCR beta chain was determined in a study of identical twins. As regards this clonotype: Its antigen is undetermined.

Each donor (without exception) was a healthy Caucasian. Regarding the study as a whole: Models underestimated TCR alpha sharing (out-of-frame) in monozygotic twins. Findings came from cross-sectional statistics, without long-term follow-up of donors.

This CDR3 has 14 amino acids. Losses at the gene ends were 6 bases for V and 6 bases for J; bases not matched to a gene: 8. Germline CDR1 reads SNHLY; CDR2 reads FYNNEI. Unique molecular identifiers were in the cDNA, with template-switch universal primer binding. TCRdb recomputed calls from the 5' RACE reads with MiXCR, one row per CDR3 protein. The data show under 1 million distinct CDR3 sequences, more than 9% seen once. The same sample was also used in a study of yellow fever vaccine responses in identical twins.

This sequence originates from a young woman in good health. The gene calls are TRBV2 and TRBJ1-1, with 9 nucleotides matching TRBD1. Sequenced input: PBMCs. This CDR3 is CASRGDRVIAEAFF. In DNA, the CDR3 is TGTGCCAGCAGGGGGGACAGGGTGATCGCTGAAGCTTTCTTT. Based on the CDR3 plus reference TRBV2 and TRBJ1-1, the full variable domain is EPEVTQTPSHQVTQMGQEVILRCVPISNHLYFYWYRQILGQKVEFLVSFYNNEISEKSEIFDDQFSVERPDGSNFTLKIRSTKLEDSAMYFCASRGDRVIAEAFFGQGTRLTVV.